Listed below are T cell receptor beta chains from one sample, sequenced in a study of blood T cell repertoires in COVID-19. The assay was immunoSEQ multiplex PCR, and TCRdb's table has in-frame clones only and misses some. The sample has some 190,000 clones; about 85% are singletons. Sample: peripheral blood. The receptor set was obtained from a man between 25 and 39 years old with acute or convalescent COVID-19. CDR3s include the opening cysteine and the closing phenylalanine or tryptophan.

CASSRSGRGTYEQYF	TRBV11-1	15
CASSRLAGGNNEQFF	TRBV3-1/TRBV3-2	15
CASKTGHLNTEAFF	TRBV19	14
CASSRGGSTDTQYF	TRBV7-3	14
CASSLGPLADTQYF	TRBV7-9	14
CASSSSGTHTTGELFF	TRBV7-2	16
CAYRDSPSSSYNEQFF	TRBV5-4	16
CASSLGTGGYYEQYF	TRBV7-8	15
CASRRDQYPGGGTGELFF	TRBV19	18
CASSEQGSAYGYTF	TRBV19	14
CASSGQGAFGTEAFF	TRBV2	15
CASSIGLAGPYEQYF	TRBV11-3	15
CASSLAGTSAYNEQFF	TRBV7-3	16
CASSYGASSTDTQYF	TRBV6-5	15
CASSPGTGWASTEAFF	TRBV5-1	16
CATRGSNRTPYEQYF	TRBV28	15
CASSPRGTSSEQYF	TRBV3-1/TRBV3-2	14
CASSFIRGEAFF	TRBV28	12
CASSSYGDRGQNYGYTF	TRBV27	17
CASSPPSGGVSDTQYF	TRBV18	16
CASSEWTGANYGYTF	TRBV10-2	15
CASSLGDTEAFF	TRBV5-1	12
CASSRVGQGANSPLHF	TRBV3-1/TRBV3-2	16
CASTWQVDSNQPQHF	TRBV19	15
CASSSEGTGYNEQFF	TRBV28	15
CASSSPGQGHYEQYF	TRBV6-5	15
CASSPGREVGELFF	TRBV19	14
CASSLGTASNEQFF	TRBV11-3	14
CAWGTGSNQPQHF	TRBV30	13
CASSFMEGGGLYEQYF	TRBV27	16
CASSLDRWAIQETQYF	TRBV11-3	16
CASRFRAYSNQPQHF	TRBV19	15
CASSLGGSLYSNQPQHF	TRBV7-8	17
CASSLAGHNNEQFF	TRBV7-3	14
CASRETLGGSGANVLTF	TRBV10-2	17
CASSPGGQPNSGANVLTF	TRBV11-2	18
CASSQTGNYEQYF	TRBV4-1	13
CASSLDQTRRETQYF	TRBV11-2	15
CASSLEIAGGQETQYF	TRBV5-1	16
CASSRGGSTGELFF	TRBV6-6	14
CASSLALGASLDTQYF	TRBV5-1	16
CASSLLVSIARSTDTQYF	TRBV5-1	18
CASSYRDSPLHF	TRBV6-6	12
CASSGTPGQGRDEQYF	TRBV2	16
CASSLVGQRHLETQYF	TRBV4-1	16
CASRTRTGGGYGYTF	TRBV28	15
CASSPHRWKAGNTIYF	TRBV7-2	16
CATSSDRDSYFANYGYTF	TRBV15	18